The 20 T cell receptor beta chains reported below all come from one sample, sequenced in a study of T cell responses to AZD1222 COVID-19 vaccine. Produced via immunoSEQ multiplex PCR; TCRdb's table is partial and in-frame only. Among approximately 96,000 clones listed, about 82% were seen once. Material: peripheral blood, obtained 28 days after the second AZD1222 dose. The receptors here all came from an adult who received the AZD1222 COVID-19 vaccine.

This sequence joins TRBV7-9 and TRBJ2-3, with 10 bases lining up with TRBD1. The CDR3 spans 19 residues. The V segment lost 4 bases and the J segment 1 base; nucleotides outside the gene matches: 14. Germline CDR1 SEHNR, CDR2 FQNEAQ (reference sequence). DNA for the CDR3: TGTGCCAGCAGCTCCAGCTGGCCCTCCGGGACAGGGGGCACAGATACGCAGTATTTT. As protein: CASSSSWPSGTGGTDTQYF.

The chain joins TRBV11-2 to TRBJ1-1; no definite D call. Germline V gene lookup returns CDR1 SGHAT and CDR2 FQNNGV. This CDR3 contains 14 residues. V shed 5 bases and J shed 1 base, with 11 bases lying between them. CDR3 loop: CASSPITANTEAFF. CDR3 coding DNA: TGTGCCAGCAGCCCGATCACAGCGAACACTGAAGCTTTCTTT.

The genes are TRBV3-1 (or the pseudogene TRBV3-2) and TRBJ1-6; maybe TRBD1 (5 bases). Trimming left V 1 base short and J 7 bases short, with 8 bases between. The CDR3 covers 14 residues. From germline, CDR1 is LGHDT and CDR2 YNNKEL (reference sequence). The CDR3 is CASSQGGGNSPLHF. The CDR3 DNA follows: TGTGCCAGCAGCCAAGGGGGGGGGAATTCACCCCTCCACTTT.

J is TRBJ1-1 and V is TRBV6-4; D is possibly TRBD1 (5 bases). This CDR3 is 13 amino acids long. CDR1 is MRHNA, CDR2 SNTAGT, per germline. V shed 6 bases and J shed 1 base, with 9 bases lying between them. The CDR3 here is CASRSTANTEAFF. The CDR3 bases are TGTGCCAGCAGATCGACAGCGAACACTGAAGCTTTCTTT.

V and J are TRBV30 and TRBJ2-7; the match to TRBD1 covers 11 bases. V lost 3 bases and J lost 4; bases outside the gene matches: 5. The CDR3 sequence is 14 residues long. Germline CDR1 is GTSNPN and CDR2 is SVGIG (reference sequence). The CDR3 nucleotides are TGTGCCTGGAGCGGGGACAGGGGGAAATACGAGCAGTACTTC. Translated: CAWSGDRGKYEQYF.

V is TRBV28 and J is TRBJ2-7; possibly TRBD1 for D (5 bases). Germline assignment: CDR1 MDHEN and CDR2 SYDVKM. The ends were cut back, 6 bases at V and 2 bases at J, with 11 bases in the middle. The CDR3 runs 13 residues. CDR3 nucleotides: TGTGCCAGCAGAGGGGTTAGAACCTACGAGCAGTACTTC. Amino acid sequence: CASRGVRTYEQYF.

The rearrangement joins TRBV3-1 (or the pseudogene TRBV3-2) to TRBJ1-4, with 7 positions matching TRBD1. The V gene's germline CDR1 is LGHDT and CDR2 YNNKEL (reference sequence). Trimming at V came to 1 base and at J to 3 bases, leaving 2 bases not matched to a gene. This CDR3 has 15 amino acids. CDR3 sequence reads: CASSQVGTANEKLFF. In DNA form, the CDR3 reads TGTGCCAGCAGCCAAGTTGGGACAGCTAATGAAAAACTGTTTTTT.

This clone came up a few times. CDR3 sequence reads: CASSFLYGYTF. CDR3 in DNA: TGTGCCAGCAGCTTCCTCTATGGCTACACCTTC. The chain uses TRBV7-2 and TRBJ1-2; no reliable D call. Per the germline V gene, CDR1 is SGHTA and CDR2 is FQGNSA. The V and J ends lost 3 bases and 4 bases respectively, with 3 bases between them. This CDR3 has 11 residues.

This clone appeared once. The CDR3 is CASSLDGSSYYGYTF. The CDR3 DNA is TGTGCCAGCAGCTTGGACGGGAGCTCTTACTATGGCTACACCTTC. The chain carries TRBV5-6 and TRBJ1-2; D gene unclear. V was clipped by 0 bases and J by 3 bases, with 12 bases between them. Germline loops: CDR1 SGHDT, CDR2 YYEEEE. The CDR3 runs 15 residues. The full variable domain, completed using reference TRBV5-6 and TRBJ1-2, is DAGVTQSPTHLIKTRGQQVTLRCSPKSGHDTVSWYQQALGQGPQFIFQYYEEEERQRGNFPDRFSGHQFPNYSSELNVNALLLGDSALYLCASSLDGSSYYGYTFGSGTRLTVV.

The genes are TRBV5-1 and TRBJ1-2; D may be TRBD1 (5 bases). Germline loops: CDR1 SGHRS, CDR2 YFSETQ. V lost 6 bases and J 3 bases, leaving 9 bases between the germline ends. The CDR3 runs 12 residues. The CDR3 DNA is TGCGCCAGCACGAGGGGTGACTATGGCTACACCTTC. Translation gives CASTRGDYGYTF.

The rearrangement joins TRBV6-5 to TRBJ2-7, with TRBD1 matching 9 bases. The CDR3 runs 15 residues. V shed 4 bases and J 4 bases; nucleotides not matched to a gene: 8. Looked up from germline, CDR1 is MNHEY and CDR2 is SVGAGI. CDR3 region: CASSSGQGKTYEQYF. CDR3 in DNA: TGTGCCAGCAGTTCCGGACAGGGGAAAACTTACGAGCAGTACTTC.

The chain recombines TRBV6-5 with TRBJ2-3; D is ambiguous. Trimming cost V 5 bases and J 6 bases, with 9 bases left between them. The CDR3 length is 12 residues. Germline V lookup: CDR1 MNHEY, CDR2 SVGAGI. In DNA form, the CDR3 reads TGTGCCAGCAGTCCCCACTCCGATACGCAGTATTTT. It translates to CASSPHSDTQYF.

The table lists this clone with a count of one. The chain joins TRBV30 to TRBJ2-1, with D uncertain. In germline, CDR1 is GTSNPN, CDR2 SVGIG (reference sequence). V gave up 1 base and J gave up 4 bases, with 8 bases separating them. The CDR3 covers 13 residues. CDR3 sequence: CAWSADAYNEQFF. For the CDR3, the DNA is TGTGCCTGGAGTGCCGATGCGTACAATGAGCAGTTCTTC.

The V gene is TRBV5-1, the J gene TRBJ2-3, with a weak D call TRBD2 (6 bases). V lost 0 bases to trimming and J lost 4 bases, with 9 bases between them. CDR1 is SGHRS, CDR2 YFSETQ, per germline. The CDR3 sequence is 14 residues long. CDR3 residues: CASSLALAADTQYF. DNA for the CDR3: TGCGCCAGCAGCTTGGCCTTAGCGGCAGATACGCAGTATTTT.

The chain employs TRBV5-1 and TRBJ2-1; D call uncertain. Trimming cost V 1 base and J 10 bases, with 18 bases left between them. In germline, CDR1 is SGHRS, CDR2 YFSETQ. This CDR3 is built from 15 residues. CDR3 in DNA: TGCGCCAGCAGCTTGACGGTAGGGCCCGTCGGGGAGCAGTTCTTC. Translation: CASSLTVGPVGEQFF.

This clone has just one count. V usage is TRBV29-1 and J usage is TRBJ2-1, with D hard to call. The CDR3 runs to 10 residues. CDR1 and CDR2 from the germline V gene are SQVTM and ANQGSEA. Trimming took off 7 bases at V and 8 bases at J, with 9 bases between the two ends. The CDR3: CSGRRDEQFF. Written as DNA, the CDR3 is TGCAGCGGCCGACGGGATGAGCAGTTCTTC.

J is TRBJ1-5 and V is TRBV3-1 (or the pseudogene TRBV3-2); D gene unclear. The CDR3 has 15 residues. V lost 4 bases and J 7 bases, leaving 17 bases between the germline ends. Per the germline V gene, CDR1 is LGHDT and CDR2 is YNNKEL (reference sequence). CDR3 region: CASSPRATPGQPQHF. CDR3 bases: TGTGCCAGCAGCCCGAGGGCCACCCCGGGGCAGCCCCAGCATTTT.

The V call is TRBV7-3, the J call TRBJ2-6; the match to TRBD1 covers 9 bases. There are 17 residues in the CDR3. Germline V CDR1 and CDR2: SGHTA, FQGTGA. Germline trimming cut 4 bases from V and 6 bases from J; bases unmatched to any gene: 10. The CDR3 sequence is CASSYKTGGVKANVLTF. CDR3 sequence (DNA): TGTGCCAGCAGCTACAAGACAGGGGGGGTTAAGGCCAACGTCCTGACTTTC.

The rearrangement uses TRBV19 and TRBJ1-5, with 7 bases aligning to TRBD1. Germline values: CDR1 LNHDA, CDR2 SQIVND (reference sequence). With V trimmed by 4 bases and J by 0 bases, 6 bases remained unmatched. The CDR3 is 16 amino acids. Written as DNA, the CDR3 is TGTGCCAGTAGTAACCGACAGGGTGGTAGCAATCAGCCCCAGCATTTT. Protein: CASSNRQGGSNQPQHF. Full variable domain (missing parts from reference TRBV19 and TRBJ1-5): DGGITQSPKYLFRKEGQNVTLSCEQNLNHDAMYWYRQDPGQGLRLIYYSQIVNDFQKGDIAEGYSVSREKKESFPLTVTSAQKNPTAFYLCASSNRQGGSNQPQHFGDGTRLSIL.

This sequence joins TRBV18 and TRBJ2-1, with D perhaps TRBD1 or TRBD2 (5 bases each). Germline V CDR1 and CDR2: KGHSH, LQKENI. CDR3 length equals 16 residues. Trimming shortened V by 0 bases and J by 0 bases, and 9 bases separated the two germline ends. The DNA of the CDR3 is TGTGCCAGCTCACCACCGAGGGGCGGCTCCTACAATGAGCAGTTCTTC. It is translated as CASSPPRGGSYNEQFF.